This T cell receptor (beta chain) was retrieved from a study of identical twins' blood T cells. Sample barcodes were added at both library ends during cDNA synthesis. TCRdb ran MiXCR on the 5' RACE reads and lists one entry per CDR3 protein. The sample contains 300,000 to 400,000 distinct CDR3 sequences, approximately 30% of which appear only once. CDR3 length equals 15 residues. Germline CDR1 SNHLY, CDR2 FYNNEI. The ends were cut back, 7 bases at V and 0 bases at J, with 10 bases in the middle. Likely shared infections and vaccines: all three twin pairs were reared together. Study outcomes and limitations: Top TCRbeta clonotypes were shared more with twin than unrelated donors. Even for out-of-frame TCRbeta, twins reportedly shared V gene usage much more than unrelated donors.

There are a few counts of this clonotype. Its antigen remains unknown. Sequenced sample: PBMCs. The gene calls are TRBV2 and TRBJ2-6; D gene unclear. This receptor was obtained from a woman aged 18-55 years in good health. The DNA of the CDR3 is TGTGCCAGCAAAGGGATCCTCTCTGGGGCCAACGTCCTGACTTTC. Residues: CASKGILSGANVLTF.